This T cell receptor (beta chain) was identified during a study of CD8 T cells in Susac syndrome. Germline V CDR1 and CDR2: PRHDT, FYEKMQ (reference sequence). The CDR3 loop spans 17 amino acids. J was trimmed by 2 bases and V by 4 bases; bases with no gene match: 6. With random hexamers, about 0.5 to 1 ug RNA was reverse transcribed. A single record per CDR3 protein comes from TCRdb applying MiXCR to the immunoSEQ multiplex PCR reads. The table lists 150,000 to 200,000 distinct CDR3 sequences, around 90% of them singletons. The recently defined diagnostic criteria for definite or probable disease were met by the Susac syndrome patients.

The receptor was isolated from a human donor with Susac syndrome. The specimen sequenced was CD4+ T cells from PBMCs. The chain joins TRBV13 to TRBJ2-6; 9 positions match TRBD1. CDR3 sequence: CASSSPGTGTGANVLTF. The CDR3, as DNA: TGTGCCAGCAGCTCTCCCGGGACAGGGACTGGGGCCAACGTCCTGACTTTC.